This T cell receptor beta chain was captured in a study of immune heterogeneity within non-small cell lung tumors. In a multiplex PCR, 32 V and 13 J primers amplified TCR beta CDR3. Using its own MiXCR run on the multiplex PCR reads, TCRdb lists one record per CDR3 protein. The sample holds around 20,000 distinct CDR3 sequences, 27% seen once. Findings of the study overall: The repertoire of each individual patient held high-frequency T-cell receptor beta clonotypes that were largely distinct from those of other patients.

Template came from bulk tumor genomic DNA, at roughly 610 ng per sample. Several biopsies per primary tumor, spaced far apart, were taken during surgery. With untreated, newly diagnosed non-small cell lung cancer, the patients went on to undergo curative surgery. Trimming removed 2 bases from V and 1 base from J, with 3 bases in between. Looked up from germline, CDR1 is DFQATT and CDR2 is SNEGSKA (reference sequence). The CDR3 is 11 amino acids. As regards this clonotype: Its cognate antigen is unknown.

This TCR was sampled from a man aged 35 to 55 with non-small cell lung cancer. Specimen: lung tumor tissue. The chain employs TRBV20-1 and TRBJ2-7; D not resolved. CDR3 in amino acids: CSARSSYEQYF. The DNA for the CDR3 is TGCAGTGCTAGATCATCCTACGAGCAGTACTTC.